This paragraph reports one T cell receptor beta chain. The data stem from a study of blood T cell repertoires in COVID-19. The wider study: PBMCs, B-cell-depleted T cells, or T cells provided the cDNA or gDNA that made up the material.

Per the germline V gene, CDR1 is SGHVS and CDR2 is FQNEAQ. This CDR3 comprises 15 residues. V lost 1 base to trimming and J lost 1 base; unmatched junction nucleotides: 2. Measured with immunoSEQ multiplex PCR; TCRdb has only the in-frame clones, and not every one. The repertoire includes 350,000 to 450,000 clones, around 92% of them detected once, and roughly 1.2% sits in the top ten. Sequencing input: peripheral blood. The sequence derives from a man aged 35 to 55 with acute or convalescent COVID-19. The rearrangement links TRBV7-8 to TRBJ2-3; 7 bases align to TRBD2. CDR3 DNA sequence: TGTGCCAGCAGCTTAGAAAGCGGGGGCACAGATACGCAGTATTTT. Translation: CASSLESGGTDTQYF.